These T cell receptor beta chains were read from a single sample in a study of T-cell memory formation after mild COVID-19. From the 5' RACE reads, TCRdb called clonotypes with MiXCR, one entry per CDR3 protein. The table records around 390,000 distinct CDR3 sequences, about 16% of them present only once. Material: PBMCs or a T cell subset sorted from them (not recorded which). These TCRs come from a man in his late teens or twenties who had mild COVID-19 (a few samples of this study predate the infection). Cell type and time point are not known. CDR3s include the opening cysteine and the closing phenylalanine or tryptophan. The D gene is left open where the match is weak. Clone size, where shown, is once, few, many, or a class for clones that have expanded.

V gene	D gene	J gene	clone size	CDR3 DNA	CDR3 protein
TRBV27	NA	TRBJ1-5	NA	TGTGCCAGCAGCCATTTGAGGTATCAGCCCCAGCATTTT	CASSHLRYQPQHF
TRBV9	NA	TRBJ1-1	NA	TGTGCCAGCAGGGAGTCAGACGATGAAGCTTTCTTT	CASRESDDEAFF
TRBV12-3/TRBV12-4	NA	TRBJ1-2	NA	TGTGCCAGCAGAACAAGGGGGTTAGGGTATGGCTACACCTTC	CASRTRGLGYGYTF
TRBV5-1	NA	TRBJ1-3	many	TGCGCCAGCATGCAAGGGGGAGGTGAGGTCGCTGGAAACACCATATATTTT	CASMQGGGEVAGNTIYF
TRBV9	NA	TRBJ2-5	NA	TGTGCCAGCAGCCCCGACTGGGGGGCTGGGAAGACCCAGTACTTC	CASSPDWGAGKTQYF
TRBV15	TRBD1	TRBJ2-1	many	TGTGCCACCGTCGAATCCGGGACAGGGTACAATGAGCAGTTCTTC	CATVESGTGYNEQFF
TRBV10-3	NA	TRBJ1-6	NA	TGTGCCATCAGAACAGGGTCTCGTTCACCCCTCCACTTT	CAIRTGSRSPLHF
TRBV6-2/TRBV6-3	TRBD1	TRBJ1-6	few	TGTGCCAGCAGTCCCAGGGGACAGCGAATCCACTTT	CASSPRGQRIHF
TRBV19	NA	TRBJ2-6	NA	TGTGCCAGTAGTGGGCCAGCCCGCGTCCTGACTTTC	CASSGPARVLTF
TRBV7-2	TRBD1	TRBJ1-2	few	TGTGCCAGCAGCGTAGACAGGGAATTCACCTTC	CASSVDREFTF
TRBV5-1	NA	TRBJ2-1	few	TGCGCCAGCAGCTTCCTTTTAGGGGGGGAAATCATGTATGAGCAGTTCTTC	CASSFLLGGEIMYEQFF
TRBV12-3/TRBV12-4	TRBD1	TRBJ1-4	few	TGTGCCAGCAGCATTTGGGCGTGGGACAGCGGTGAAAAACTGTTTTTT	CASSIWAWDSGEKLFF
TRBV7-2	NA	TRBJ2-1	many	TGTGCCAGCAGCTTAGTTCTTCGGGGTGGCAATGAGCAGTTCTTC	CASSLVLRGGNEQFF
TRBV11-2	NA	TRBJ1-1	few	TGTGCCAGCAGCTTAGCCGGGGGCGCGGGGAACACTGAAGCTTTCTTT	CASSLAGGAGNTEAFF
TRBV7-3	NA	TRBJ2-1	few	TGTGCCAGCAGCCCGTCCCAGTCCTACAATGAGCAGTTCTTC	CASSPSQSYNEQFF
TRBV12-3/TRBV12-4	NA	TRBJ1-4	NA	TGTGCCAGCAGCCCGCTTTATAGGGTGCGCGAAAAACTGTTTTTT	CASSPLYRVREKLFF
TRBV7-9	NA	TRBJ1-1	NA	TGTGCCAGCAGCCCGCCCACAACAAACACTGAAGCTTTCTTT	CASSPPTTNTEAFF
TRBV5-6	NA	TRBJ2-7	NA	TGTGCCAGCACCTCAGGGTTTTCCTACGAGCAGTACTTC	CASTSGFSYEQYF
TRBV6-4	TRBD2	TRBJ2-1	many	TGTGCCAGCAGTGAAGATGTAGCGGGGTCGAGTGAGCAGTTCTTC	CASSEDVAGSSEQFF
TRBV9	NA	TRBJ2-3	few	TGTGCCAGCAACTCAGGGGCCAGGGGATCCGATACGCAGTATTTT	CASNSGARGSDTQYF
TRBV4-2	TRBD1	TRBJ1-2	NA	TGTGCCAGCAGCCAGGCCGGGGACAGGGAATACTATGGCTACACCTTC	CASSQAGDREYYGYTF
TRBV28	NA	TRBJ1-4	few	TGTGCCAGCAGTTTCCAGGGATGGGATGAAAAACTGTTTTTT	CASSFQGWDEKLFF
TRBV7-3	NA	TRBJ1-2	NA	TGTGCCAGCAGCTCCCCACCAGACTGTGGAGAGGGCTACACCTTC	CASSSPPDCGEGYTF
TRBV28	NA	TRBJ2-2	NA	TGTGCCACCCAGTTGGGGGTTTACAACACCGGGGAGCTGTTTTTT	CATQLGVYNTGELFF
TRBV4-1	NA	TRBJ1-1	many	TGCGCCAGCAGCGTATACAGGGTAGGGACTGAAGCTTTCTTT	CASSVYRVGTEAFF
TRBV27	NA	TRBJ2-1	many	TGTGCCAGCAGTTCCGATACCTCGGGTGAGCAGTTCTTC	CASSSDTSGEQFF
TRBV28	NA	TRBJ1-1	NA	TGTGCCAGCAGTTTCGGGGGGCAGCAGAACACTGAAGCTTTCTTT	CASSFGGQQNTEAFF
TRBV5-1	TRBD2	TRBJ2-5	NA	TGCGCCAGCAGCCCCCAAACTAGCGGCCAAGAGACCCAGTACTTC	CASSPQTSGQETQYF
TRBV4-3	NA	TRBJ1-1	NA	TGCGCCAGCAGCCAAGAAGCCTCCCTTGAAGCTTTCTTT	CASSQEASLEAFF
TRBV4-2	NA	TRBJ2-2	NA	TGTGCCAGCAGCCAGATCGACCGGCCCGGGGAGCTGTTTTTT	CASSQIDRPGELFF
TRBV4-1	NA	TRBJ2-5	few	TGCGCCAGCAGCCAAGATATAGGGGTTCAAGAGACCCAGTACTTC	CASSQDIGVQETQYF
TRBV6-4	NA	TRBJ2-3	many	TGTGCCAGCAGTCTAGCTTCAGGAACAGATACGCAGTATTTT	CASSLASGTDTQYF
TRBV30	NA	TRBJ1-1	few	TGTGCCTGGAGGCAGGGTTTGAGCACTGAAGCTTTCTTT	CAWRQGLSTEAFF
TRBV7-9	TRBD1	TRBJ2-7	few	TGTGCCAGCAGCGGCGTCCTCCTGGGGGACAGGGAAGACGAGCAGTACTTC	CASSGVLLGDREDEQYF
TRBV5-1	NA	TRBJ2-5	few	TGCGCCAGCAGCCGCGCGGGCGGTGGCCCGAGGGAGACCCAGTACTTC	CASSRAGGGPRETQYF
TRBV5-6	TRBD1	TRBJ2-3	NA	TGTGCCAGCAAAAAACAGGGGGCTTTGGATACGCAGTATTTT	CASKKQGALDTQYF
TRBV27	TRBD2	TRBJ2-1	NA	TGTGCCAGCATACCAGCGGGGGGGTGGAATGAGCAGTTCTTC	CASIPAGGWNEQFF
TRBV20-1	TRBD2	TRBJ2-1	NA	TGCAGTGCGCCGGGACTAGCGGGCAATGAGCAGTTCTTC	CSAPGLAGNEQFF
TRBV5-6	TRBD2	TRBJ2-5	NA	TGTGCCAGCAGCATGATTAGGACTAGCTTAGGGGAGACCCAGTACTTC	CASSMIRTSLGETQYF
TRBV12-3/TRBV12-4	TRBD2	TRBJ2-1	few	TGTGCCAGCAGTCCGCGGGGGGGCGTCATCGATGAGCAGTTCTTC	CASSPRGGVIDEQFF
TRBV24-1	TRBD1	TRBJ2-5	NA	TGTGCCACCGGTGCGGCGACAGGGGACCAAGAGACCCAGTACTTC	CATGAATGDQETQYF